The 18 T cell receptor beta chains given below trace back to one sample, sequenced in a study of human CD8 memory T cell subsets. Libraries targeted TCR beta using 5' RACE with UMIs. TCRdb reprocessed the 5' RACE reads and stores each CDR3 protein as one record, lacking DNA. The table lists approximately 9,400 distinct CDR3 sequences. Sequenced sample: CD8+ T cells from PBMCs. These receptors were obtained from a human donor in good health.

The V and J genes are TRBV7-9 and TRBJ2-1. Germline CDR1 SEHNR, CDR2 FQNEAQ (reference sequence). The CDR3 consists of 15 residues. CDR3 loop: CASDEVSADYNEQFF.

The rearrangement links TRBV29-1 to TRBJ2-5; the TCRdb D gene call, TRBD1, has no DNA to confirm it. Germline V CDR1 and CDR2: SQVTM, ANQGSEA. CDR3 size: 17 residues. CDR3 region: CSVYSGLEQGYRETQYF. The entire variable domain, with the rest obtained from reference TRBV29-1 and TRBJ2-5, is as follows: SAVISQKPSRDICQRGTSLTIQCQVDSQVTMMFWYRQQPGQSLTLIATANQGSEATYESGFVIDKFPISRPNLTFSTLTVSNMSPEDSSIYLCSVYSGLEQGYRETQYFGPGTRLLVL.

This chain joins TRBV25-1 and TRBJ2-3; TCRdb gives TRBD2 as the D gene, but with no DNA this cannot be confirmed. Germline V gene data show CDR1 as MGHDK and CDR2 as SYGVNS. The CDR3 loop spans 13 amino acids. CDR3 region: CASGPDGTDTQYF.

The V and J genes are TRBV7-9 and TRBJ2-3; TCRdb calls TRBD1, which cannot be checked without DNA. The CDR3 covers 16 residues. CDR1 is SEHNR, CDR2 FQNEAQ, per germline (reference sequence). CDR3 sequence: CASSPTSGGLADTQYF. Full variable domain (remainder filled in from reference TRBV7-9 and TRBJ2-3): DTGVSQNPRHKITKRGQNVTFRCDPISEHNRLYWYRQTLGQGPEFLTYFQNEAQLEKSRLLSDRFSAERPKGSFSTLEIQRTEQGDSAMYLCASSPTSGGLADTQYFGPGTRLTVL.

According to its frequency, this clonotype is medium-sized. The chain uses TRBV6-6 and TRBJ2-3. CDR1 is MNHNY, CDR2 SVGAGI, per germline (reference sequence). This CDR3 has 20 residues. CDR3 loop: CASSRTLEISLLLSTDTQYF.

V is TRBV6-5 and J is TRBJ2-1. This CDR3 region has 11 residues. CDR1 is MNHEY, CDR2 SVGAGI, per germline. The CDR3: CASSYGYEQFF.

This chain connects TRBV5-1 to TRBJ2-1. The CDR3 totals 14 residues. Per the germline V gene, CDR1 is SGHRS and CDR2 is YFSETQ. CDR3 region: CASSLGDKHNEQFF. Variable domain in full (rest from reference TRBV5-1 and TRBJ2-1): KAGVTQTPRYLIKTRGQQVTLSCSPISGHRSVSWYQQTPGQGLQFLFEYFSETQRNKGNFPGRFSGRQFSNSRSEMNVSTLELGDSALYLCASSLGDKHNEQFFGPGTRLTVL.

By frequency, this clonotype registers medium-sized. The V gene is TRBV6-5, the J gene TRBJ1-4; with no DNA, the TCRdb D assignment of TRBD1 cannot be verified. CDR3 length: 13 amino acids. CDR1 is MNHEY, CDR2 SVGAGI, per germline. CDR3 sequence reads: CASSYSSGGKLFF.

This chain connects TRBV29-1 to TRBJ2-1; TCRdb names TRBD1, which stays unverified in the absence of DNA. Per the germline V gene, CDR1 is SQVTM and CDR2 is ANQGSEA. The CDR3 totals 14 residues. CDR3 region: CSVVGQGKGNEQFF.

The chain has TRBV5-5 and TRBJ2-1. The CDR3 spans 13 residues. The germline CDR1 and CDR2 sequences are SGHKS and YYEKEE (reference sequence). The CDR3 is CASSFHGDNEQFF.

The chain links TRBV2 to TRBJ1-2. The CDR3 runs 15 residues. Looked up from germline, CDR1 is SNHLY and CDR2 is FYNNEI. This CDR3 is CASSPLSALGDGYTF.

The rearrangement links TRBV7-8 to TRBJ1-2; TCRdb proposes TRBD1, but this gene call is untestable without DNA. Germline CDR1 SGHVS, CDR2 FQNEAQ. The CDR3 length is 15 residues. The chain's CDR3 is CASSLEGWGALGYTF.

The gene calls are TRBV7-9 and TRBJ2-7; there is no DNA to check the TCRdb D call of TRBD1. CDR3 length equals 17 residues. Germline V gene data show CDR1 as SEHNR and CDR2 as FQNEAQ (reference sequence). CDR3 region: CASSRTLGTGGFDEQYF.

The CDR3 loop reads CASSAKDGLLNTEAFF. This chain links TRBV27 with TRBJ1-1. The CDR3 spans 16 residues. CDR1 MNHEY and CDR2 SMNVEV come from the germline V gene (reference sequence).

The rearrangement uses TRBV15 and TRBJ2-1; the TCRdb call, TRBD1, lacks DNA for checking. Germline CDR1 LNHNV, CDR2 YYDKDF (reference sequence). The CDR3 sequence is 14 residues long. The CDR3 sequence: CATSRQGGYNEQFF.

This clonotype is deemed medium-sized by its frequency. V is TRBV29-1 and J is TRBJ2-2. Germline V CDR1 and CDR2: SQVTM, ANQGSEA. The CDR3 extends over 13 amino acids. This CDR3 reads CSVVGSDTGELFF.

The genes are TRBV7-8 and TRBJ1-2; TCRdb reports TRBD1, a call that lacks DNA to check it against. This CDR3 is 18 amino acids long. Germline V gene lookup returns CDR1 SGHVS and CDR2 FQNEAQ. This CDR3 reads CASSLGDVTEGWRNGYTF. Using reference TRBV7-8 and TRBJ1-2 for the parts outside the CDR3, the full variable domain is GAGVSQSPRYKVAKRGQDVALRCDPISGHVSLFWYQQALGQGPEFLTYFQNEAQLDKSGLPSDRFFAERPEGSVSTLKIQRTQQEDSAVYLCASSLGDVTEGWRNGYTFGSGTRLTVV.

The rearrangement joins TRBV5-5 to TRBJ1-1; TCRdb names TRBD1, which stays unverified in the absence of DNA. This CDR3 is 16 amino acids long. CDR1 is SGHKS and CDR2 is YYEKEE in the germline V gene (reference sequence). This CDR3 reads CASSLVPGGGGTEAFF.